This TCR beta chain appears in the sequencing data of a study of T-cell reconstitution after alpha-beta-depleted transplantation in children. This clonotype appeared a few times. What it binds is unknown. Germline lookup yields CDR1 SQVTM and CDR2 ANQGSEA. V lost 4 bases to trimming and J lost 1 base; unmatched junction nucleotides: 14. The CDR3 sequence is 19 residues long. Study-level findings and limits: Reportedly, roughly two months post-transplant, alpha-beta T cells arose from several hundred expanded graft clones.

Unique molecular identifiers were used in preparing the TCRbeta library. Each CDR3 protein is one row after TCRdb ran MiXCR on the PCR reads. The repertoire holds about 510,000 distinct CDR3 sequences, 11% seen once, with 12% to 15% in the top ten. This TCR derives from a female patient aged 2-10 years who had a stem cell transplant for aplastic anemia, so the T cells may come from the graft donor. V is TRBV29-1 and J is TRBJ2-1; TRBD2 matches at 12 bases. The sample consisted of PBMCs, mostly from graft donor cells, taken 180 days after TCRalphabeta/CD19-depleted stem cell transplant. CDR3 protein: CSVGGLAGPLVISYNEQFF. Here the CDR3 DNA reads TGCAGCGTTGGGGGACTAGCGGGCCCACTTGTGATATCCTACAATGAGCAGTTCTTC.